Below, 2 T cell receptor beta chains from the same sample are listed, as sequenced in a study of T cell repertoires in cytomegalovirus infection. Each CDR3 protein gets one entry after TCRdb re-called the reads with MiXCR. Of approximately 630,000 distinct CDR3 sequences listed, about 24% are singletons. The sequencing input was CD8+ T cells from PBMCs. Receptors were obtained from a human donor in good health (CMV status not recorded). Some clones in this sample may be carry-over from other donors' samples.

This clonotype occurred many times. The genes are TRBV6-2 or TRBV6-3 and TRBJ2-1; 11 bases align to TRBD2. Germline values: CDR1 MNHEY, CDR2 SVGEGT. The CDR3 spans 18 residues. The V and J ends lost 0 bases and 4 bases, in that order; junction bases with no gene match: 8. In DNA, the CDR3 is TGTGCCAGCAGTTACTCATCGTGGACTAGCGGGCAGTACAATGAGCAGTTCTTC. Translated: CASSYSSWTSGQYNEQFF.

This clonotype has only a few counts. The rearrangement joins TRBV5-6 to TRBJ1-2; no firm D call. V lost 4 bases and J 1 base, leaving 11 bases between the germline ends. CDR1 and CDR2 from the germline V gene are SGHDT and YYEEEE. The CDR3 spans 14 residues. The CDR3 region has the DNA TGTGCCAGCAGCCCGGACGGGCTTAACTATGGCTACACCTTC. Protein sequence: CASSPDGLNYGYTF.